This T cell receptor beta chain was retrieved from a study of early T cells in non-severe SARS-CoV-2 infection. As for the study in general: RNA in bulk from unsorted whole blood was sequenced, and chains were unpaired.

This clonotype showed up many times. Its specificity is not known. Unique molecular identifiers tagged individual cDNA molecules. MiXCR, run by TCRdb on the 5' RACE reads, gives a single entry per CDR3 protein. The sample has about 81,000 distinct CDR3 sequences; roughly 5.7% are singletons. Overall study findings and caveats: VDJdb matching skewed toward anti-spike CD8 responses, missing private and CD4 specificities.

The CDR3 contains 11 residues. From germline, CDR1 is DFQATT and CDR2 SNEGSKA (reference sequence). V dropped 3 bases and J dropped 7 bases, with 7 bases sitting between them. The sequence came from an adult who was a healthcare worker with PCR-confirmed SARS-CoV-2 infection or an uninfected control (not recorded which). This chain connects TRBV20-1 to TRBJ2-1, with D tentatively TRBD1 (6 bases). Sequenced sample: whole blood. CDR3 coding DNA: TGCAGTGCTAGCAGGGGTAATGAGCAGTTCTTC. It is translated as CSASRGNEQFF.